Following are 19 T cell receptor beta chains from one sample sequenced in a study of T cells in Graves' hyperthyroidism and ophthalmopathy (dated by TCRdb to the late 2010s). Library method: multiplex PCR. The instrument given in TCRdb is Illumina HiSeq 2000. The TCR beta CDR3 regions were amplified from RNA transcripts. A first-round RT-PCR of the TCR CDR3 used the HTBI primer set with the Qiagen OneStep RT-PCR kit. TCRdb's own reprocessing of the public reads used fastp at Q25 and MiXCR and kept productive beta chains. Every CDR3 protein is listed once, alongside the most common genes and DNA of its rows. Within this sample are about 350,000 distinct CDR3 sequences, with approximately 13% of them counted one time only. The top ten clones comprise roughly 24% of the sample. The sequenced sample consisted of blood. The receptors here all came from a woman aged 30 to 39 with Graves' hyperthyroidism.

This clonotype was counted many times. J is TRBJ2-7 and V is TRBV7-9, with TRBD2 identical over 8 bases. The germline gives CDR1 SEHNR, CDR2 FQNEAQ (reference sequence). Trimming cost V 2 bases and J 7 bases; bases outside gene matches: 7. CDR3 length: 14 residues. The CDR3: CASSLQAGVGEQYF. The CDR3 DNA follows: TGTGCCAGCAGCTTACAAGCGGGAGTGGGAGAGCAGTACTTC.

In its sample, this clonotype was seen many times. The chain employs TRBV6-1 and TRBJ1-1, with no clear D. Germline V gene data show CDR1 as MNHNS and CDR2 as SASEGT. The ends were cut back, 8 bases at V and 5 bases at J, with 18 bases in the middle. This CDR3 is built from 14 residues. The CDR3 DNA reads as TGTGCCAGCGGCCCCTTGAACAGTGGTACTGAAGCTTTCTTT. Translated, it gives CASGPLNSGTEAFF.

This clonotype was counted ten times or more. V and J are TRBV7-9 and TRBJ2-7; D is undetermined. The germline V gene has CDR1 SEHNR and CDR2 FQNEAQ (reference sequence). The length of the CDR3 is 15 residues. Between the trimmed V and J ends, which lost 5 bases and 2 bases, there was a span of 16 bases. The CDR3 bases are TGTGCCAGCAGCGCAGTCGACTCGCCCGCCTACGAGCAGTACTTC. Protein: CASSAVDSPAYEQYF.

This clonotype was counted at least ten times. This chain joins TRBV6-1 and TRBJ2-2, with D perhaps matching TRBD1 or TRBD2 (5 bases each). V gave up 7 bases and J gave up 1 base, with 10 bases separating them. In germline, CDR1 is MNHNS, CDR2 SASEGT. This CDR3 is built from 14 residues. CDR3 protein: CASNWGRNTGELFF. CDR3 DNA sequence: TGTGCCAGCAACTGGGGGAGGAACACCGGGGAGCTGTTTTTT.

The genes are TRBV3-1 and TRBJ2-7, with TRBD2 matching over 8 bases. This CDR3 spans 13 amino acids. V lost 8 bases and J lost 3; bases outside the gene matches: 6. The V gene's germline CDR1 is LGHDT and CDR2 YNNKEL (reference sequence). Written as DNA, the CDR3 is TGTGCCAGCTCCCGGCGGGGGGACTACGAGCAGTACTTC. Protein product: CASSRRGDYEQYF.

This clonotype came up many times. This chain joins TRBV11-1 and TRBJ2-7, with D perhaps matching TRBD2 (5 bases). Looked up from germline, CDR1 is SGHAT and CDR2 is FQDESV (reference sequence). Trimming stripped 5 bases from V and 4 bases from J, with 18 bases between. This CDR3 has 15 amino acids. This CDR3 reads CASSADSRGGYEQYF. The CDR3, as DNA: TGTGCCAGCAGCGCGGACTCTCGGGGTGGTTACGAGCAGTACTTC.

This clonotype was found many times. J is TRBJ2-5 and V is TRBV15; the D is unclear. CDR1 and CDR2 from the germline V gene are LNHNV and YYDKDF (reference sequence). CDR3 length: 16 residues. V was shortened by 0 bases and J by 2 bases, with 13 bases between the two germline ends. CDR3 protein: CATSRDLAQQQETQYF. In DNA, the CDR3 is TGTGCCACCAGCAGAGATCTGGCACAGCAACAAGAGACCCAGTACTTC. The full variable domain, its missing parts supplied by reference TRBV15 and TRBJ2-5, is DAMVIQNPRYQVTQFGKPVTLSCSQTLNHNVMYWYQQKSSQAPKLLFHYYDKDFNNEADTPDNFQSRRPNTSFCFLDIRSPGLGDTAMYLCATSRDLAQQQETQYFGPGTRLLVL.

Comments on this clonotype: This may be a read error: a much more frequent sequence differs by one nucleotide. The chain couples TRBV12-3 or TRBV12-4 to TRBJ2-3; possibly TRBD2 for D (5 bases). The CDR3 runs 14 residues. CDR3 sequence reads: CASTPGGITDMQYF. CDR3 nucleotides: TGTGCCAGCACCCCAGGAGGAATCACAGATATGCAGTATTTT.

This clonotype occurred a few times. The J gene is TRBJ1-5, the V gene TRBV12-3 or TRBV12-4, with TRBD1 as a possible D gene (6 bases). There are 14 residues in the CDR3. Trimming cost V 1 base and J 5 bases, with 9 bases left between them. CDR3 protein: CASSLGDTYQPQHF. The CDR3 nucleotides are TGTGCCAGCAGTTTAGGGGACACTTATCAGCCCCAGCATTTT.

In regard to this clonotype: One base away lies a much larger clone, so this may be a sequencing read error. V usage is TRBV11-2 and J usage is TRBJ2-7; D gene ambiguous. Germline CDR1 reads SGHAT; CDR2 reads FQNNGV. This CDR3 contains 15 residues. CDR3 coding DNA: TGTACCAGCAGATTGGTCGACAAATTCTCCTACGAGCAGTACTTC. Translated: CTSRLVDKFSYEQYF.

CDR3 amino acids: CASSQVFPRDRENEQFF. CDR3 sequence (DNA): TGCGCCAGCAGCCAAGTTTTCCCCCGGGACAGGGAGAATGAGCAGTTCTTC. The chain couples TRBV4-1 to TRBJ2-1, with 9 bases fitting TRBD1. CDR3 length: 17 residues. V dropped 1 base and J dropped 7; count of bases not matched to a gene: 11. The germline V gene encodes CDR1 MGHRA and CDR2 YSYEKL.

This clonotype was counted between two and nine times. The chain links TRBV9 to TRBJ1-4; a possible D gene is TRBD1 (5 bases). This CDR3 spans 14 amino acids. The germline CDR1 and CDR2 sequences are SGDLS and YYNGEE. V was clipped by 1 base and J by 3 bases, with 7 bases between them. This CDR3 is CASSVRQSNEKLFF. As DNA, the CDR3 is TGTGCCAGCAGCGTAAGACAGTCTAATGAAAAACTGTTTTTT.

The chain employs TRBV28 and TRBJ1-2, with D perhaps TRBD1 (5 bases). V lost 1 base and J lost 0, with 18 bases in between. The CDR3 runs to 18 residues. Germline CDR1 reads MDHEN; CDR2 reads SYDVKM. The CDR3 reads CASSLLGGGGVTNYGYTF. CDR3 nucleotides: TGTGCCAGCAGTTTATTAGGTGGGGGGGGGGTCACTAACTATGGCTACACCTTC.

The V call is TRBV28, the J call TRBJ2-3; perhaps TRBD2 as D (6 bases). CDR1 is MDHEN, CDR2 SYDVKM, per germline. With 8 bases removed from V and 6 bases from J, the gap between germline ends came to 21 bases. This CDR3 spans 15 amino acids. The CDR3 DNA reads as TGTGCCAGCTATGGATATCTGGAGGGCCGGGATACGCAGTATTTT. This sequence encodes CASYGYLEGRDTQYF.

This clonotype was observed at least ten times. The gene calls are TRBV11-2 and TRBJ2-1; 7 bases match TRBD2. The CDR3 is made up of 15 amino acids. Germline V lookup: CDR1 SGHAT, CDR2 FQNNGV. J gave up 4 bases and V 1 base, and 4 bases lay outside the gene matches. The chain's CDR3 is CASSLVGGGYNEQFF. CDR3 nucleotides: TGTGCCAGCAGCTTAGTTGGGGGGGGGTACAATGAGCAGTTCTTC.

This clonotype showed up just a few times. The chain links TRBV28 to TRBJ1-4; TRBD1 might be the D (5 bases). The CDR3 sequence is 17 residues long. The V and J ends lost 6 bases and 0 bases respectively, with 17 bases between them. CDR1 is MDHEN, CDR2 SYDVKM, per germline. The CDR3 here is CASSPGKRGATNEKLFF. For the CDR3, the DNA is TGTGCCAGCAGCCCAGGAAAACGAGGGGCAACTAATGAAAAACTGTTTTTT.

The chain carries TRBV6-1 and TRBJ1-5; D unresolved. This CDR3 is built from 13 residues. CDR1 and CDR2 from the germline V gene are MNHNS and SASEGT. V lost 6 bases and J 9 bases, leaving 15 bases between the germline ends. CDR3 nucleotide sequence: TGTGCCAGCAGGGACGGCGAGTGGGGGCCCCAGCATTTT. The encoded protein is CASRDGEWGPQHF.

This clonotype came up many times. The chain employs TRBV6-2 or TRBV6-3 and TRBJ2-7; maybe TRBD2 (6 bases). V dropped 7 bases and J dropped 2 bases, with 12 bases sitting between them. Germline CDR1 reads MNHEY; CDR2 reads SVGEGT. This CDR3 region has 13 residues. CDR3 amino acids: CASNPAGPYEQYF. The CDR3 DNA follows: TGTGCCAGCAATCCTGCGGGGCCCTACGAGCAGTACTTC.

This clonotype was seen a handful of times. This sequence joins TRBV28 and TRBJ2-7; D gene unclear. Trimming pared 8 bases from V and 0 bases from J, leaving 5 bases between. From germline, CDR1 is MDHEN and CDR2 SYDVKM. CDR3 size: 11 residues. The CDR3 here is CASVSSYEQYF. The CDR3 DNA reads TGTGCCAGCGTCAGCTCCTACGAGCAGTACTTC.